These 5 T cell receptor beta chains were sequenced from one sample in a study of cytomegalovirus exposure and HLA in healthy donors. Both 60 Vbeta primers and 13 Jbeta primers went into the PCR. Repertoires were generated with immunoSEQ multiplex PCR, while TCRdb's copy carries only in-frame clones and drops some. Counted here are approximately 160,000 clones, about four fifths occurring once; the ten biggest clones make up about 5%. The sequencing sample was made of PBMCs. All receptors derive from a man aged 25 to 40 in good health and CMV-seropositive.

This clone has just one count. Here the CDR3 reads CASSLGGHLNTGELFF. The DNA for the CDR3 is TGTGCCAGCAGCTTAGGGGGACATTTGAACACCGGGGAGCTGTTTTTT. This chain joins TRBV11-2 and TRBJ2-2, with a possible D match to TRBD1 (6 bases). The CDR3 totals 16 residues. Germline assignment: CDR1 SGHAT and CDR2 FQNNGV. V dropped 1 base and J dropped 1 base, with 10 bases sitting between them.

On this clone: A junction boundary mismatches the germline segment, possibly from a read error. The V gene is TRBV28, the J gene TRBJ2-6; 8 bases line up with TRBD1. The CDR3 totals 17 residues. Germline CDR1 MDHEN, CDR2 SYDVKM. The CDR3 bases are TGTGCCAGCCACCGGACAGGGCATGTCTCTGGGGCCAACGGCCTGACTTTC. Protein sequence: CASHRTGHVSGANGLTF.

The CDR3: CASSTKGAGGRYNEQFF. As DNA, the CDR3 is TGTGCCAGTAGTACCAAGGGAGCGGGGGGACGATACAATGAGCAGTTCTTC. The gene calls are TRBV19 and TRBJ2-1, with 9 bases aligning to TRBD2. CDR3 length equals 17 residues. Trimming removed 4 bases from V and 4 bases from J; junction bases left unmatched: 11. Germline V gives CDR1 LNHDA, CDR2 SQIVND (reference sequence). The full variable domain, its missing parts supplied by reference TRBV19 and TRBJ2-1, is DGGITQSPKYLFRKEGQNVTLSCEQNLNHDAMYWYRQDPGQGLRLIYYSQIVNDFQKGDIAEGYSVSREKKESFPLTVTSAQKNPTAFYLCASSTKGAGGRYNEQFFGPGTRLTVL.

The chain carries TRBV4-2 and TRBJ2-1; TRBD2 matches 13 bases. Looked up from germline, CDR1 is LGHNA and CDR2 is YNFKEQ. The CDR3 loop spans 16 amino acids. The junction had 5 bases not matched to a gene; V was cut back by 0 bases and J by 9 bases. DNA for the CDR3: TGTGCCAGCAGCCAAGATCCAACTAGCGGGAGGGGTGAGCAGTTCTTC. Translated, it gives CASSQDPTSGRGEQFF.

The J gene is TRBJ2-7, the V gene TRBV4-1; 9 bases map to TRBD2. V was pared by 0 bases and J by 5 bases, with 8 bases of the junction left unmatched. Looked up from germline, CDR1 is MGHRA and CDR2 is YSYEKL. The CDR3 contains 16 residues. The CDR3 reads CASSQEGPSGAHEQYF. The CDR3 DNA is TGCGCCAGCAGCCAAGAAGGGCCTAGCGGGGCCCACGAGCAGTACTTC.